This passage covers 24 T cell receptor beta chains from one sample sequenced in a study of shared clonotypes between healthy human individuals. Clones were read by immunoSEQ multiplex PCR, and TCRdb kept only the in-frame ones, dropping some. The table includes hundreds of thousands of clones, more than 70% detected once. Specimen: memory CD4+ T cells sorted from blood. Stated subset: CD45RA-negative fraction. The receptors originated from a young woman in good health.

The chain has TRBV6-6 and TRBJ2-1, with 7 bases lining up with TRBD1. There are 15 residues in the CDR3. Losses at the gene ends were 7 bases for V and 2 bases for J; bases not matched to a gene: 8. Germline V gives CDR1 MNHNY, CDR2 SVGAGI (reference sequence). DNA for the CDR3: TGTGCCAGCAACGACCAGGGGGAGCCCTACAATGAGCAGTTCTTC. Translation gives CASNDQGEPYNEQFF.

The V gene is TRBV7-9, the J gene TRBJ1-1; 7 bases are shared with TRBD1. The CDR3 extends over 13 amino acids. The germline V gene has CDR1 SEHNR and CDR2 FQNEAQ (reference sequence). V shed 9 bases, J shed 5 bases, and the junction held 9 bases outside the gene matches. The CDR3 nucleotides are TGTGCCAGTAAACGGACAGGTCAAACTGAAGCTTTCTTT. Translated, it gives CASKRTGQTEAFF.

This chain uses TRBV19 with TRBJ2-1; unclear D gene. This CDR3 is 16 amino acids long. V lost 2 bases and J 5 bases, leaving 16 bases between the germline ends. In germline, CDR1 is LNHDA, CDR2 SQIVND (reference sequence). In nucleotides, the CDR3 is TGTGCCAGTAGTATATTCGGTGTGGACCGTAACAATGAGCAGTTCTTC. This encodes CASSIFGVDRNNEQFF.

V gene TRBV6-7 combines with J gene TRBJ1-2; 7 bases align to TRBD1. TRBV6-7 is sorted into the ORF group, with uncertain function. Unmatched junction bases numbered 7, after V lost 4 bases and J lost 8 bases. The CDR3 has 13 amino acids. CDR3: CASSCDRDGGYTF. The CDR3 DNA is TGTGCCAGCAGTTGTGACAGGGACGGGGGCTACACCTTC.

J is TRBJ2-7 and V is TRBV13; D is perhaps TRBD1 or TRBD2 (5 bases each). V lost 3 bases and J 0 bases, leaving 12 bases between the germline ends. Per germline, CDR1 PRHDT and CDR2 FYEKMQ (reference sequence). The CDR3 runs 15 residues. This CDR3 is CASSLGRLLSYEQYF. The CDR3 bases are TGTGCCAGCAGCTTGGGACGACTCCTCTCCTACGAGCAGTACTTC.

The gene calls are TRBV2 and TRBJ1-4; no reliable D call. Per germline, CDR1 SNHLY and CDR2 FYNNEI. Trimming stripped 4 bases from V and 8 bases from J, with 11 bases between. This CDR3 comprises 13 residues. CDR3 DNA sequence: TGTGCCAGCAGTGTCCCCGTACGGGAAAAACTGTTTTTT. Protein product: CASSVPVREKLFF.

This clone has just a few counts. V is TRBV5-1 and J is TRBJ2-2; the D gene is possibly TRBD2 (5 bases). In germline, CDR1 is SGHRS, CDR2 YFSETQ. The V end was cut by 5 bases, the J end by 2 bases, with 10 bases between. This CDR3 is 14 amino acids long. This CDR3 reads CASRIRTNTGELFF. CDR3 bases: TGCGCCAGCAGGATCCGGACTAACACCGGGGAGCTGTTTTTT.

The chain uses TRBV10-2 and TRBJ2-2; a possible D gene is TRBD1 (6 bases). Germline assignment: CDR1 WSHSY and CDR2 SAAADI. The CDR3 length is 14 residues. The V end was cut by 2 bases, the J end by 7 bases, with 11 bases between. CDR3 loop: CASSENRASGELFF. CDR3 in DNA: TGCGCCAGCAGTGAGAACAGGGCAAGCGGGGAGCTGTTTTTT.

V and J are TRBV18 and TRBJ1-4; D may be TRBD1 (5 bases). There are 10 residues in the CDR3. V was pared by 8 bases and J by 8 bases, with 6 bases between. CDR1 and CDR2 (germline): KGHSH, LQKENI. Here the CDR3 reads CASRGEKLFF. Here the CDR3 DNA reads TGTGCCAGCCGGGGCGAAAAACTGTTTTTT.

The V call is TRBV30, the J call TRBJ2-2; D may match TRBD1 or TRBD2 (5 bases each). The CDR3 is 12 amino acids. Germline V CDR1 and CDR2: GTSNPN, SVGIG (reference sequence). CDR3 in amino acids: CASYTGPGELFF. Here the CDR3 DNA reads TGTGCATCCTACACGGGACCCGGGGAGCTGTTTTTT.

This clone showed up just a few times. The genes are TRBV5-1 and TRBJ2-5; no clear D. Trimming took 4 bases from V and 4 from J, leaving 11 bases between them. Per germline, CDR1 SGHRS and CDR2 YFSETQ. CDR3 length: 13 amino acids. The CDR3 DNA sequence: TGCGCCAGCAGCATCATAGGGTCAGAGACCCAGTACTTC. This encodes CASSIIGSETQYF.

This chain links TRBV19 with TRBJ2-7, with 8 bases matching TRBD2. This CDR3 region has 14 residues. J gave up 2 bases and V 10 bases, and 10 bases lay outside the gene matches. Germline lookup yields CDR1 LNHDA and CDR2 SQIVND (reference sequence). CDR3 residues: CATRLAGGPYEQYF. The CDR3 region has the DNA TGTGCCACCCGCCTGGCGGGGGGCCCCTACGAGCAGTACTTC.

V usage is TRBV7-8 and J usage is TRBJ1-4; D is unresolved. This CDR3 region has 15 residues. Trimming pared 5 bases from V and 4 bases from J, leaving 14 bases between. Germline V gives CDR1 SGHVS, CDR2 FQNEAQ. The CDR3 loop is CASSRDILVNEKLFF. DNA of the CDR3: TGTGCCAGCAGCCGAGACATTCTTGTTAATGAAAAACTGTTTTTT.

This clone is a singleton in its sample. The chain couples TRBV29-1 to TRBJ2-7; unclear D gene. The V end lost 6 bases, the J end lost 4 bases, and 10 bases lay between the germline ends. CDR1 SQVTM and CDR2 ANQGSEA come from the germline V gene. The CDR3 contains 11 residues. The CDR3 nucleotides are TGCAGCGTGGCAGAGCCGTACGAGCAGTACTTC. Protein sequence: CSVAEPYEQYF.

The rearrangement links TRBV29-1 to TRBJ2-1; no clear D gene. This CDR3 comprises 14 residues. Germline-derived CDR1 and CDR2 are SQVTM and ANQGSEA. V was pared by 5 bases and J by 6 bases, with 17 bases between. CDR3 loop: CSVSVGNLGNEQFF. Here the CDR3 DNA reads TGCAGCGTTTCGGTGGGTAATCTCGGCAATGAGCAGTTCTTC.

V usage is TRBV29-1 and J usage is TRBJ2-1; TRBD1 aligns across 8 bases. Germline V gene data show CDR1 as SQVTM and CDR2 as ANQGSEA. Losses at the gene ends were 7 bases for V and 6 bases for J; bases not matched to a gene: 8. The CDR3 sequence is 13 residues long. In DNA, the CDR3 is TGCAGCGGACGTCAGGGGGCGGGCAATGAGCAGTTCTTC. Residues: CSGRQGAGNEQFF.

The V and J genes are TRBV30 and TRBJ1-4; D possibly corresponds to TRBD1 (6 bases). Germline V lookup: CDR1 GTSNPN, CDR2 SVGIG (reference sequence). Trimming removed 0 bases from V and 7 bases from J, with 15 bases in between. The CDR3 loop spans 15 amino acids. This chain's CDR3 is CAWSVQTGGGEKLFF. CDR3 coding DNA: TGTGCCTGGAGTGTACAGACGGGGGGCGGTGAAAAACTGTTTTTT. Filled out from reference TRBV30 and TRBJ1-4, the complete variable domain reads SQTIHQWPATLVQPVGSPLSLECTVEGTSNPNLYWYRQAAGRGLQLLFYSVGIGQISSEVPQNLSASRPQDRQFILSSKKLLLSDSGFYLCAWSVQTGGGEKLFFGSGTQLSVL.

This chain links TRBV6-1 with TRBJ1-1, with no clear D. The CDR3 is 17 amino acids. Per germline, CDR1 MNHNS and CDR2 SASEGT. V gave up 2 bases and J gave up 1 base, with 17 bases separating them. Here the CDR3 DNA reads TGTGCCAGCAGTGAACATGTCGGAGGAACGGGGAACACTGAAGCTTTCTTT. Encoded protein: CASSEHVGGTGNTEAFF.

In regard to this clone: A much larger clone lies one base from this, so it may be a read error. The CDR3 is CASSQEGSNQPQHF. The CDR3 DNA sequence: TGCGCCAGCAGCCAAGAAGGGAGCAATCAGCCCCAGCATTTT. J is TRBJ1-5 and V is TRBV4-1; D remains ambiguous. With 0 bases removed from V and 1 base from J, the gap between germline ends came to 4 bases. The CDR3 is 14 residues long. Germline values: CDR1 MGHRA, CDR2 YSYEKL.

This sequence joins TRBV19 and TRBJ1-4, with D possibly being TRBD1 (5 bases). The germline V gene has CDR1 LNHDA and CDR2 SQIVND (reference sequence). Trimming took off 4 bases at V and 0 bases at J, with 12 bases between the two ends. The CDR3 contains 16 residues. CDR3 protein: CASSNPRAATNEKLFF. CDR3 sequence (DNA): TGTGCCAGTAGTAACCCCAGGGCTGCAACTAATGAAAAACTGTTTTTT.

The chain is built from TRBV7-9 and TRBJ2-3; D unresolved. This CDR3 comprises 13 residues. The V gene lost 3 bases and the J gene lost 5 bases, with 9 bases spanning the gap. From germline, CDR1 is SEHNR and CDR2 FQNEAQ (reference sequence). CDR3 loop: CASSFDSGDTQYF. DNA of the CDR3: TGTGCCAGCAGCTTCGATTCGGGAGATACGCAGTATTTT.

The rearrangement uses TRBV5-1 and TRBJ2-2; D uncertain. The V gene's germline CDR1 is SGHRS and CDR2 YFSETQ. Trimming shortened V by 9 bases and J by 0 bases, and 15 bases separated the two germline ends. This CDR3 contains 15 residues. CDR3: CATTESAANTGELFF. CDR3 DNA: TGCGCCACCACCGAGTCGGCGGCGAACACCGGGGAGCTGTTTTTT.

The chain recombines TRBV7-9 with TRBJ2-1; 7 nucleotides agree with TRBD2. The germline gives CDR1 SEHNR, CDR2 FQNEAQ (reference sequence). J lost 4 bases, V lost 8 bases, and 2 bases had no gene match. The CDR3 has 12 residues. CDR3 residues: CASGTIYNEQFF. For the CDR3, the DNA is TGTGCCAGCGGGACTATTTACAATGAGCAGTTCTTC. The full variable domain, rest sourced from reference TRBV7-9 and TRBJ2-1, is DTGVSQNPRHKITKRGQNVTFRCDPISEHNRLYWYRQTLGQGPEFLTYFQNEAQLEKSRLLSDRFSAERPKGSFSTLEIQRTEQGDSAMYLCASGTIYNEQFFGPGTRLTVL.

At least ten counts were recorded for this clone. The chain carries TRBV27 and TRBJ2-7; D is perhaps TRBD1 (6 bases). Trimming left V 10 bases short and J 2 bases short, with 15 bases between. Germline V gene lookup returns CDR1 MNHEY and CDR2 SMNVEV (reference sequence). The CDR3 sequence is 13 residues long. CDR3 sequence reads: CATRGSETYEQYF. CDR3 in DNA: TGTGCCACCAGGGGCAGCGAGACCTACGAGCAGTACTTC.